The 13 T cell receptor beta chains below come from one sample, sequenced in a study of T cell changes during pregnancy in multiple sclerosis (dated by TCRdb to between 2018 and 2021). Libraries were built with the immunoSEQ multiplex PCR assay. Sourced from immuneACCESS, this table was stored by TCRdb with only in-frame sequences that have V and J called. A share of the clones is absent; for the studies checked, an unresolved V gene accounts for under half, and the remainder has no known explanation. The table for this sample lists about 31,000 clones; about 89% of them were counted only once. The ten biggest clones cover 5.5% to 7% of the sample. This sample comprised CD8+ T cells from peripheral blood mononuclear cells, obtained in the second trimester of pregnancy. The receptors were sampled from a female donor with multiple sclerosis, enrolled in a pregnancy study.

A remark on this clone: Relative to the germline gene, one junction end is altered; a read error may explain this. The chain joins TRBV6-1 to TRBJ2-7; TRBD1 matches 10 bases. Germline assignment: CDR1 MNHNS and CDR2 SASEGT. CDR3 size: 19 residues. Here the CDR3 DNA reads TGTGCCAGCAGAGAAGCGGGTGGGACAGGGGTACCCGCTCTCGACGAGCAGTACTTC. Translation: CASREAGGTGVPALDEQYF.

The rearrangement joins TRBV19 to TRBJ1-2, with 8 nucleotides matching TRBD1. The CDR3 has 12 residues. With V trimmed by 6 bases and J by 6 bases, 3 bases remained unmatched. Germline V gene sequence: CDR1 LNHDA, CDR2 SQIVND (reference sequence). The CDR3 here is CASSTQGDGYTF. In nucleotides, the CDR3 is TGTGCCAGTAGCACACAGGGGGATGGCTACACCTTC.

The chain recombines TRBV7-9 with TRBJ2-1; D remains ambiguous. The germline V and J ends were trimmed by 5 bases and 3 bases, with 20 bases remaining between them. The CDR3 runs 17 residues. Germline V gene data show CDR1 as SEHNR and CDR2 as FQNEAQ (reference sequence). The CDR3, as DNA: TGTGCCAGCAGCCCGAGAATCGGGTCCCTTTTCTACAATGAGCAGTTCTTC. Amino acid sequence: CASSPRIGSLFYNEQFF.

This chain joins TRBV7-9 and TRBJ1-3; maybe TRBD1 (6 bases). The CDR3 loop spans 18 amino acids. The germline CDR1 and CDR2 sequences are SEHNR and FQNEAQ (reference sequence). Trimming left V 2 bases short and J 4 bases short, with 21 bases between. This CDR3 reads CASSLPARDTAAGNTIYF. The CDR3 region has the DNA TGTGCCAGCAGCTTACCGGCCCGGGACACCGCCGCGGGAAACACCATATATTTT. Combining the CDR3 with reference TRBV7-9 and TRBJ1-3 gives the whole variable domain DTGVSQNPRHKITKRGQNVTFRCDPISEHNRLYWYRQTLGQGPEFLTYFQNEAQLEKSRLLSDRFSAERPKGSFSTLEIQRTEQGDSAMYLCASSLPARDTAAGNTIYFGEGSWLTVV.

The V and J genes are TRBV21-1 and TRBJ1-5; the table's TRBD1 call for D was not verified on the DNA. TRBV21-1 is classified as a pseudogene. CDR3 length: 13 amino acids. This chain's CDR3 is CATPTRGRQPQHF. As DNA, the CDR3 is TGTGCCACTCCAACCAGGGGTCGGCAGCCCCAGCATTTT.

The chain recombines TRBV7-9 with TRBJ2-7, with 9 bases matching TRBD1. The junction had 5 bases not matched to a gene; V was cut back by 5 bases and J by 6 bases. Germline CDR1 reads SEHNR; CDR2 reads FQNEAQ (reference sequence). The CDR3 spans 13 residues. CDR3 loop: CASSDTGGLEQYF. In DNA form, the CDR3 reads TGTGCCAGCAGCGATACAGGGGGCCTCGAGCAGTACTTC.

In nucleotides, the CDR3 is TGTGCCAGCAGCTCCCAGCCGTCAGCGACCGGGGAGCTGTTTTTT. It translates to CASSSQPSATGELFF. This chain connects TRBV7-2 to TRBJ2-2, with D uncertain. The CDR3 is 15 amino acids. Germline CDR1 SGHTA, CDR2 FQGNSA. Deletions cut 4 bases from V and 5 bases from J, with 14 bases between.

This clone was picked up many times. This chain joins TRBV5-1 and TRBJ2-7, with 12 bases fitting TRBD2. This CDR3 is built from 14 residues. Trimming removed 2 bases from V and 5 bases from J; junction bases left unmatched: 2. Germline V lookup: CDR1 SGHRS, CDR2 YFSETQ. CDR3 nucleotides: TGCGCCAGCAGCTTATGGACTAGCGGGAACGAGCAGTACTTC. It encodes CASSLWTSGNEQYF.

This rearrangement joins TRBV19 to TRBJ1-5; D is unresolved. The CDR3 sequence is 13 residues long. V dropped 5 bases and J dropped 0 bases, with 5 bases sitting between them. Germline CDR1 LNHDA, CDR2 SQIVND (reference sequence). CDR3 amino acids: CASSLNSNQPQHF. The CDR3 DNA is TGTGCCAGTAGTCTAAATAGCAATCAGCCCCAGCATTTT.

The chain couples TRBV27 to TRBJ2-7; D is ambiguous. The CDR3 is made up of 15 amino acids. V lost 4 bases, J lost 1 base, and 14 bases lay in between. Germline V CDR1 and CDR2: MNHEY, SMNVEV (reference sequence). In DNA, the CDR3 is TGTGCCAGCAGTTCCCCTGGAAAAGCGTCCTACGAGCAGTACTTC. Encoded protein: CASSSPGKASYEQYF.

The chain combines TRBV28 with TRBJ1-2; 9 bases are a match to TRBD1. CDR1 and CDR2 (germline): MDHEN, SYDVKM. The CDR3 runs to 17 residues. Losses at the gene ends were 11 bases for V and 3 bases for J; bases not matched to a gene: 19. The CDR3 loop is CAAAREGQGRLDYGYTF. The CDR3, as DNA: TGTGCCGCAGCTCGGGAGGGACAGGGAAGGTTAGACTATGGCTACACCTTC.

J is TRBJ1-3 and V is TRBV15, with D perhaps TRBD1 (6 bases). Trimming shortened V by 3 bases and J by 0 bases, and 15 bases separated the two germline ends. Germline V gives CDR1 LNHNV, CDR2 YYDKDF (reference sequence). This CDR3 has 17 amino acids. In DNA, the CDR3 is TGTGCCACCAGCAGTCAAACTACAGGGTTCTCTGGAAACACCATATATTTT. This codes for CATSSQTTGFSGNTIYF.

The V gene is TRBV4-3, the J gene TRBJ1-6; unclear D gene. CDR3 length: 14 amino acids. Per germline, CDR1 LGHNA and CDR2 YSLEER. V lost 0 bases and J lost 7, with 7 bases in between. In nucleotides, the CDR3 is TGCGCCAGCAGCCAAGAGAGTGAGAATTCACCCCTCCACTTT. It translates to CASSQESENSPLHF.